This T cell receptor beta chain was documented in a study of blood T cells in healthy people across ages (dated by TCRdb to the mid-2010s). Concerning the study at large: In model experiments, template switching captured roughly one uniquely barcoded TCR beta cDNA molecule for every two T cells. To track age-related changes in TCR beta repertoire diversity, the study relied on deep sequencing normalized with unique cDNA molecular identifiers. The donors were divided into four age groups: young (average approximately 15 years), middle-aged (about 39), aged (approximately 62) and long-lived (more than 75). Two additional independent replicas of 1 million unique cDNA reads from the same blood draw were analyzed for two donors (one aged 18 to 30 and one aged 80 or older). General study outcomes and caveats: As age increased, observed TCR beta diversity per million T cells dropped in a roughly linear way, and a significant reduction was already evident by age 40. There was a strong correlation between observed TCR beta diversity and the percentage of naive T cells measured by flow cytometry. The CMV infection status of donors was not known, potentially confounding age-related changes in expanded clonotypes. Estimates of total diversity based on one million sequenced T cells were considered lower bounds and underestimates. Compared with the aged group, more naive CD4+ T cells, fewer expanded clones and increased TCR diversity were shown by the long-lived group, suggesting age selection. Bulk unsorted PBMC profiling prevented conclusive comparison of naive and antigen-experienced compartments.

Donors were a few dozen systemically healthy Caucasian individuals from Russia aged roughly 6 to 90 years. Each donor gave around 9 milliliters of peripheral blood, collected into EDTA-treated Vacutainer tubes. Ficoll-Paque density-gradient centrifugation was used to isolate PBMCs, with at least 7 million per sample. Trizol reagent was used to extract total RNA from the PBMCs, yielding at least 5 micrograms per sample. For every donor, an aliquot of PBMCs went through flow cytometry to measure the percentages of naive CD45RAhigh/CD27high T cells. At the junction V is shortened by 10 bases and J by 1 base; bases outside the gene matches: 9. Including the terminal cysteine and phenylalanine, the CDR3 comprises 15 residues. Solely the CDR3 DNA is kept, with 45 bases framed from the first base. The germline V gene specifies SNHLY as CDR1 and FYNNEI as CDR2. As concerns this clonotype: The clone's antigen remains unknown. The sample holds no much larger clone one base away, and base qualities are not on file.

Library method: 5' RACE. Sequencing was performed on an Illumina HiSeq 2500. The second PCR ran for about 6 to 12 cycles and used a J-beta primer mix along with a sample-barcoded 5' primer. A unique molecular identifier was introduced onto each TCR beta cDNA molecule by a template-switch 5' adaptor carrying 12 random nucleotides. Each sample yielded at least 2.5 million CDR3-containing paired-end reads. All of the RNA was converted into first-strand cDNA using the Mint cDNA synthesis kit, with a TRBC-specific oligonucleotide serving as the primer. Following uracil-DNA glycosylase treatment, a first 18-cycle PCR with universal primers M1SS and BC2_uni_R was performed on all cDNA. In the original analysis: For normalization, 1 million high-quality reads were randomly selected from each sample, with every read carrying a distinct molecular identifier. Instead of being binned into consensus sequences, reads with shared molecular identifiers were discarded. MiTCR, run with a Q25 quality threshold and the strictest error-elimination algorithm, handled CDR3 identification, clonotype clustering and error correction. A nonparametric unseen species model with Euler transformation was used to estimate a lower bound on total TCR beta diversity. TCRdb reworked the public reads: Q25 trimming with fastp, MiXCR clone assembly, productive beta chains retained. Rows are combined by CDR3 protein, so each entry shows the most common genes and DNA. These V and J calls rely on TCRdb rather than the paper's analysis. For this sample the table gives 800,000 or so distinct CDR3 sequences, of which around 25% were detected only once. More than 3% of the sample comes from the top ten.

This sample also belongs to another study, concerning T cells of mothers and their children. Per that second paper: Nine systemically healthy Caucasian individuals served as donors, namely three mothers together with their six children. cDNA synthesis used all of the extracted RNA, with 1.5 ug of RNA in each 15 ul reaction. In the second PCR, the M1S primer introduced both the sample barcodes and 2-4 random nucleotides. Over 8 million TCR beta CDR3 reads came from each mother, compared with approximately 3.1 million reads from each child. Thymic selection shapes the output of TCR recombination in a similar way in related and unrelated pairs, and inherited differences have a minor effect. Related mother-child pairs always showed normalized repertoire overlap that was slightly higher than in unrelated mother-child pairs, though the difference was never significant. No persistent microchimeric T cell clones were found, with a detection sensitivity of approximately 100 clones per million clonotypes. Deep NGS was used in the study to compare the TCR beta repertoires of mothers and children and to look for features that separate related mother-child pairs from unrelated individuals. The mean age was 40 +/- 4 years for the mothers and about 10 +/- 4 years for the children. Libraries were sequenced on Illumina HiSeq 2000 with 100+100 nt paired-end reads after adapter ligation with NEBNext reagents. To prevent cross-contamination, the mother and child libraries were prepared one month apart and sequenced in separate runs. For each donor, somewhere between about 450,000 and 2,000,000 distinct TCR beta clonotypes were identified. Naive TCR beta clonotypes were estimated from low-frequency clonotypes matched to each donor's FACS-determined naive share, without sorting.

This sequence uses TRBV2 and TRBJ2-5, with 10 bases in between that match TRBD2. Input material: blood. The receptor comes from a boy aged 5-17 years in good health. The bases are TGTGCCAACATTGGTCTAGCGGGGGCCCAAGAGACCCAGTACTTC. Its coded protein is CANIGLAGAQETQYF.